This T cell receptor (beta chain) was profiled in a study of T cells in Graves' hyperthyroidism and ophthalmopathy. Study-wide background: Any treatment followed the collection of peripheral blood at initial diagnosis.

TCR beta CDR3 sequences were amplified from RNA transcripts. Using the HTBI primer set, a first-round RT-PCR was run on the TCR CDR3. MiXCR was run by TCRdb on the multiplex PCR reads, yielding one entry per CDR3 protein. The table lists about 260,000 distinct CDR3 sequences, about 25% of them singletons, with approximately 30% in the top ten. This CDR3 has 16 residues. Germline values: CDR1 SGHRS, CDR2 YFSETQ. The ends lost 0 bases at V and 5 bases at J; junction bases unmatched: 10. At least ten counts were recorded for this clonotype. The antigen remains unidentified. Study-wide results and caveats: Model predictions of ophthalmopathy came a median approximately 6 months before onset.

Sequencing used blood. This sequence was found in a man aged 40-55 years with Graves' hyperthyroidism that later progressed to Graves' ophthalmopathy. This chain joins TRBV5-1 and TRBJ1-1; 7 bases line up with TRBD1. CDR3 loop: CASSLAGTGARTEAFF. CDR3 in DNA: TGCGCCAGCAGCTTGGCCGGAACAGGGGCGAGGACTGAAGCTTTCTTT.